This is a list of T cell receptor beta chains from one sample in a study of cytomegalovirus exposure and HLA in healthy donors. The protocol was immunoSEQ multiplex PCR, while the TCRdb copy is restricted to in-frame clones and leaves out a portion. The sample has about 120,000 clones, about three quarters seen once; the top ten hold around 3.3%. The sample taken for sequencing was PBMCs. The receptors originated from a woman younger than 45 in good health and CMV-seropositive. Each CDR3 is given with its conserved first and last residue. D genes are given only for firm matches. Expanded clones get a size class; other rows say once, few or many, or leave the size out.

d_call j_call v_call clone_size cdr3_aa cdr3_nt
TRBD2 TRBJ2-7 TRBV19 few CASSSGLAGTEQYF TGTGCCAGTAGTTCCGGGCTAGCGGGGACCGAGCAGTACTTC
- TRBJ2-2 TRBV28 few CASKSRGAANTGELFF TGTGCCAGCAAGTCCCGGGGGGCAGCCAACACCGGGGAGCTGTTTTTT
TRBD1 TRBJ1-2 TRBV15 - CAISRDRGYGGYTF TGTGCCATCAGCAGAGACAGGGGATATGGGGGCTACACCTTC
TRBD1 TRBJ1-1 TRBV9 - CASSEEGANTEAFF TGTGCCAGCAGCGAAGAGGGGGCGAACACTGAAGCTTTCTTT
TRBD1 TRBJ1-4 TRBV2 - CASSLGTGFIPTVEKLFF TGTGCCAGCAGCCTTGGGACAGGGTTTATCCCCACAGTTGAAAAACTGTTTTTT
TRBD2 TRBJ2-7 TRBV15 - CATSSGLAGVREQYF TGTGCCACCAGTTCGGGACTAGCGGGGGTTCGGGAGCAGTACTTC
TRBD1 TRBJ1-4 TRBV9 - CASSVGQGGEKLFF TGTGCCAGCAGCGTGGGACAGGGAGGCGAAAAACTGTTTTTT
- TRBJ1-3 TRBV5-1 - CASSLSGTVSGNTIYF TGCGCCAGCAGCTTGAGTGGAACAGTCTCTGGAAACACCATATATTTT
- TRBJ2-1 TRBV4-3 - CASSQDLGRFEQFF TGCGCCAGCAGCCAAGATCTGGGGCGGTTTGAGCAGTTCTTC
TRBD2 TRBJ2-3 TRBV30 - CAWSVPGLALDTQYF TGTGCCTGGAGTGTACCGGGACTAGCATTAGATACGCAGTATTTT
- TRBJ2-7 TRBV6-1 - CASNSLGPAYEQYF TGTGCCAGCAACTCCTTGGGGCCAGCCTACGAGCAGTACTTC
TRBD2 TRBJ2-5 TRBV2 - CASSDTGLAGSWETQYF TGTGCCAGCAGTGATACGGGACTAGCGGGGAGTTGGGAGACCCAGTACTTC
TRBD2 TRBJ2-1 TRBV7-3 - CASSLGLAGVNEQFF TGTGCCAGCAGCTTAGGACTAGCGGGGGTCAATGAGCAGTTCTTC
TRBD2 TRBJ2-7 TRBV5-1 - CASSARGGSSYEQYF TGCGCCAGCAGCGCTCGGGGGGGGAGCTCCTACGAGCAGTACTTC
- TRBJ1-5 TRBV6-1 - CASSDRGNQPQHF TGTGCCAGCAGTGACAGGGGAAATCAGCCCCAGCATTTT
- TRBJ2-7 TRBV28 once CASSFRKGIKYEQYF TGTGCCAGCAGTTTCCGGAAGGGGATCAAATACGAGCAGTACTTC
TRBD1 TRBJ1-2 TRBV5-5 - CASSWGDRSYYGYTF TGTGCCAGCAGCTGGGGGGACAGATCGTACTATGGCTACACCTTC
TRBD1 TRBJ2-7 TRBV4-3 many CASSQAGSGQGRREQYF TGCGCCAGCAGCCAAGCTGGGTCGGGACAGGGCAGGCGCGAGCAGTACTTC
TRBD2 TRBJ2-4 TRBV29-1 - CSGEIGLGKNIQYF TGCAGCGGGGAGATTGGACTAGGCAAAAACATTCAGTACTTC
TRBD1 TRBJ2-5 TRBV5-5 - CASSLTGGVETQYF TGTGCCAGCAGCCTGACAGGGGGCGTGGAGACCCAGTACTTC
- TRBJ2-1 TRBV7-3 - CASSLTGLNNEQFF TGTGCCAGCAGCTTAACGGGACTCAACAATGAGCAGTTCTTC
- TRBJ1-4 TRBV7-8 - CASSIGRLQLNEKLFF TGTGCCAGCAGCATAGGGAGGCTACAGCTTAATGAAAAACTGTTTTTT
- TRBJ2-1 TRBV5-1 - CASIEGQGSDEQFF TGCGCCAGCATAGAGGGCCAGGGGAGTGATGAGCAGTTCTTC
- TRBJ2-5 TRBV6-6 - CASSTKETQYF TGTGCCAGCAGTACAAAAGAGACCCAGTACTTC
TRBD1 TRBJ1-2 TRBV11-2 - CASSLDLDRPYGYTF TGTGCCAGCAGCTTGGACTTGGACAGGCCCTATGGCTACACCTTC
TRBD2 TRBJ2-3 TRBV9 few CASSVVAGFTDTQYF TGTGCCAGCAGCGTAGTAGCGGGGTTCACAGATACGCAGTATTTT
- TRBJ1-2 TRBV5-5 - CASNPRGAGIGYTF TGTGCCAGCAACCCGCGGGGGGCAGGTATTGGCTACACCTTC